The present entry profiles one TCR beta chain with its context. Its specificity is unknown. This sample was included in a study of PD-1 blockade in classical Hodgkin lymphoma. Study in general: Patients were given intravenous nivolumab, 3 mg/kg, every 2 weeks.

Sequencing was performed with immunoSEQ multiplex PCR; in TCRdb, only in-frame clones are kept and a portion is missing. The data hold about 110,000 clones, with roughly nine tenths observed a single time. With no exception, relapse followed autologous stem cell transplantation in all patients, and brentuximab vedotin exposure varied. Broader study findings: Patients newly diagnosed and complete responders had comparable baseline diversity.

V gave up 4 bases and J gave up 4 bases, with 13 bases separating them. Germline V gene data show CDR1 as SNHLY and CDR2 as FYNNEI. This CDR3 has 14 amino acids. This clonotype originated in a human donor with classical Hodgkin lymphoma. The rearrangement uses TRBV2 and TRBJ1-1, with D perhaps matching TRBD1 (6 bases). Here the sequenced sample was peripheral blood mononuclear cells (PBMCs), taken before the second cycle of nivolumab. CDR3 nucleotide sequence: TGTGCCAGCAGTGTACAGGGAGGGAGCACTGAAGCTTTCTTT. It specifies CASSVQGGSTEAFF.